This T cell receptor (beta chain) originates from a study of shared clonotypes between healthy human individuals. DNA input for the unsorted PBMC replicate PCRs was about 280 ng, 30,000 or so T cell genomes. Authors' methods: ImmunoSEQ junction-only sequences lacked quality scores, so their filtering differed. Assay: immunoSEQ multiplex PCR; the TCRdb copy retains only in-frame clones and omits some. The V and J calls and the clone size are those of that table, but D and trimming were determined from the DNA. The table records 550,000 to 600,000 clones, around three quarters of them present only once. This CDR3 region has 16 residues. Germline values: CDR1 SGDLS, CDR2 YYNGEE. V dropped 1 base and J dropped 9; count of bases not matched to a gene: 12.

The chain combines TRBV9 with TRBJ2-1; TRBD2 agrees at 8 bases. The specimen was PBMCs. The clonotype originates from a woman aged 40 to 49 in good health. Some clones in this sample may be carry-over from other donors' samples. CDR3 loop: CASSVYREGLGLEQFF. CDR3 sequence (DNA): TGTGCCAGCAGCGTATACCGGGAGGGCCTCGGTCTTGAGCAGTTCTTC. Full variable domain (rest looked up from reference TRBV9 and TRBJ2-1): DSGVTQTPKHLITATGQRVTLRCSPRSGDLSVYWYQQSLDQGLQFLIQYYNGEERAKGNILERFSAQQFPDLHSELNLSSLELGDSALYFCASSVYREGLGLEQFFGPGTRLTVL.